The 8 T cell receptor beta chains given below trace back to one sample, sequenced in a study of cytomegalovirus exposure and HLA in healthy donors. PCR primers comprised 60 Vbeta and 13 Jbeta primers. Generated by immunoSEQ multiplex PCR, the TCRdb table keeps only in-frame clones and is missing some. The data hold over 250,000 clones, with roughly 85% observed a single time. The specimen was PBMCs. The receptors were gathered from a man between 35 and 55 years old in good health and CMV-seropositive.

The rearrangement joins TRBV28 to TRBJ1-4, with D perhaps matching TRBD1 (5 bases). The CDR3 is 18 residues long. Trimming shortened V by 5 bases and J by 0 bases, and 19 bases separated the two germline ends. Germline CDR1 is MDHEN and CDR2 is SYDVKM. The CDR3 loop reads CASSNRLGLLATNEKLFF. CDR3 in DNA: TGTGCCAGCAGTAACAGGCTAGGTCTTCTTGCAACTAATGAAAAACTGTTTTTT.

This chain connects TRBV19 to TRBJ1-5, with 8 bases fitting TRBD1. V gave up 3 bases and J gave up 0 bases; unmatched junction bases: 7. This CDR3 spans 17 amino acids. Germline V gene data show CDR1 as LNHDA and CDR2 as SQIVND (reference sequence). The CDR3 region has the DNA TGTGCCAGTAGTATTCAGGGGGCGCGGTATAGCAATCAGCCCCAGCATTTT. Protein: CASSIQGARYSNQPQHF.

This chain uses TRBV7-8 with TRBJ2-4; perhaps TRBD1 as D (7 bases). The CDR3 consists of 16 residues. Deletions cut 5 bases from V and 9 bases from J, with 23 bases between. Looked up from germline, CDR1 is SGHVS and CDR2 is FQNEAQ. The CDR3 spells CASSRGGGGRTSIQYF. The CDR3 bases are TGTGCCAGCAGCAGAGGAGGAGGGGGCCGGACGTCCATTCAGTACTTC.

The chain couples TRBV30 to TRBJ1-5; TRBD1 matches at 12 bases. Trimming at V came to 3 bases and at J to 6 bases, leaving 6 bases not matched to a gene. Germline V gene data show CDR1 as GTSNPN and CDR2 as SVGIG (reference sequence). The CDR3 spans 15 residues. CDR3: CAWSAGQGAPQPQHF. The DNA of the CDR3 is TGTGCCTGGAGCGCGGGACAGGGGGCGCCTCAGCCCCAGCATTTT.

In DNA form, the CDR3 reads TGCGCCAGCAGCCAATCCCCGGGAGGCACCGGGGAGCTGTTTTTT. Translation: CASSQSPGGTGELFF. The chain joins TRBV4-1 to TRBJ2-2, with 7 nucleotides matching TRBD2. Germline-derived CDR1 and CDR2 are MGHRA and YSYEKL. The trim removed 2 bases at V and 4 bases at J, leaving 4 bases unmatched. This CDR3 spans 15 amino acids.

This chain links TRBV29-1 with TRBJ1-2; maybe TRBD1 (5 bases). V lost 0 bases, J lost 5 bases, and 10 bases lay in between. CDR1 and CDR2 from the germline V gene are SQVTM and ANQGSEA. The CDR3 sequence is 13 residues long. CDR3 bases: TGCAGCGTTGAAGAGGGCGGGGGGTATGGCTACACCTTC. As protein: CSVEEGGGYGYTF.

This clone was observed a few times. This sequence joins TRBV5-1 and TRBJ1-5; D possibly corresponds to TRBD1 (5 bases). Deletions cut 4 bases from V and 1 base from J, with 12 bases between. The CDR3 sequence is 15 residues long. The germline V gene encodes CDR1 SGHRS and CDR2 YFSETQ. CDR3 amino acids: CASSPGLTSNQPQHF. CDR3 in DNA: TGCGCCAGCAGCCCGGGACTAACAAGCAATCAGCCCCAGCATTTT.

The chain carries TRBV5-1 and TRBJ1-1, with 9 positions matching TRBD1. The V segment lost 0 bases and the J segment 1 base; nucleotides outside the gene matches: 1. This CDR3 region has 15 residues. Germline V gene data show CDR1 as SGHRS and CDR2 as YFSETQ. CDR3 sequence (DNA): TGCGCCAGCAGCTTGGAGGGACAGGGGAACACTGAAGCTTTCTTT. It specifies CASSLEGQGNTEAFF.